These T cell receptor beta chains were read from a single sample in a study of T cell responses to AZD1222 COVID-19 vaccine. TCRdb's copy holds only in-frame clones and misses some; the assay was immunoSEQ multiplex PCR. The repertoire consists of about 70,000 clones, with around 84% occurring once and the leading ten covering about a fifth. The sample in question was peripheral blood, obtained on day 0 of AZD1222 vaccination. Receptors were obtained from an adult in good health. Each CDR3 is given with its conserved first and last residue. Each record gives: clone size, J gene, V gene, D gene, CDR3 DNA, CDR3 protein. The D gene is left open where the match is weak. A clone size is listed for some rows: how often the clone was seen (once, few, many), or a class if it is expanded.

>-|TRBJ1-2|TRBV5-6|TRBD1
TGTGCCAGCAGCTCCGTAGACAGGGCCTATGGCTACACCTTC
CASSSVDRAYGYTF
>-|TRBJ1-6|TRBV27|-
TGTGCCAGCAGTTTATGGGACATTAGTTCACCCCTCCACTTT
CASSLWDISSPLHF
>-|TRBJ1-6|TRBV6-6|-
TGTGCCAGCAGTCCGGACAGCCCGAGCTCCTATAATTCACCCCTCCACTTT
CASSPDSPSSYNSPLHF
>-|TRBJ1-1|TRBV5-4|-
TGTGCCAGCAGCTGGGGAGGGAGGGGAGGAGAAGCTTTCTTT
CASSWGGRGGEAFF
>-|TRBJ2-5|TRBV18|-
TGTGCCAGCTCACAGGGCAGGGAAGAGACCCAGTACTTC
CASSQGREETQYF
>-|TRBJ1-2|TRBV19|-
TGTGCCAGTAGTATTGCAGGGAGACTTCACTATGGCTACACCTTC
CASSIAGRLHYGYTF
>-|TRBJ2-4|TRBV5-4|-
TGTGCCAGCAGCTCCGAATCGCAGGGGAAAAACATTCAGTACTTC
CASSSESQGKNIQYF
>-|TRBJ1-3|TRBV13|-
TGTGCCAGCAGCACTAGGCGCTCTGGAAACACCATATATTTT
CASSTRRSGNTIYF
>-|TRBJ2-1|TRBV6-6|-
TGTGCCAGCAGTTCTGGTGACATCTACAATGAGCAGTTCTTC
CASSSGDIYNEQFF
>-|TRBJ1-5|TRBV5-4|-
TGTGCCAGCAGCTTGGAGGGACGGGGACAGCCCCAGCATTTT
CASSLEGRGQPQHF
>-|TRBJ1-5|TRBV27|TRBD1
TGTGCCAGCAGTTTAGCCGGGGGGGGGACAGGGAAGGATCAGCCCCAGCATTTT
CASSLAGGGTGKDQPQHF
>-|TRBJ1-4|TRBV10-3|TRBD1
TGTGCCATCGCGCAGGGGGCGGGGAATGAAAAACTGTTTTTT
CAIAQGAGNEKLFF
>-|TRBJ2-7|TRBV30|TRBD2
TGTGCCTGGAGTTATCAAGCGGGAGGGCCTTACGAGCAGTACTTC
CAWSYQAGGPYEQYF
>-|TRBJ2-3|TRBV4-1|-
TGCGCCAGCAGCCTTACCGGGACTTTTGATACGCAGTATTTT
CASSLTGTFDTQYF
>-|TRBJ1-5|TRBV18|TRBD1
TGTGCCAGCTCCGCGACAGGGGCGAGCAATCAGCCCCAGCATTTT
CASSATGASNQPQHF
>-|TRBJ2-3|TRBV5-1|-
TGCGCCAGCAGCTTGGGTCCGGACAGAATACGCACAGATACGCAGTATTTT
CASSLGPDRIRTDTQYF
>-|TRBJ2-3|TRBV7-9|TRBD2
TGTGCCAGCAGCTTAGTGGGAGGACTAGCGGGATACCTAGATACGCAGTATTTT
CASSLVGGLAGYLDTQYF
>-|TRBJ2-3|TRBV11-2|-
TGTGCCAGCAGCACAGGAGCCAGCACAGATACGCAGTATTTT
CASSTGASTDTQYF
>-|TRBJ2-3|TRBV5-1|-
TGCGCCAGCAGCTTGGATTCTAGTTTCAGCGCAGATACGCAGTATTTT
CASSLDSSFSADTQYF
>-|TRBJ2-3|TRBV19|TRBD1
TGTGCCAGTAGCCCGGGACAGGGGAATGCAGATACGCAGTATTTT
CASSPGQGNADTQYF
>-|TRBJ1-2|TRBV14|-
TGTGCCAGCAGCCTCAAACCAACAGGTCTCTATGGCTACACCTTC
CASSLKPTGLYGYTF
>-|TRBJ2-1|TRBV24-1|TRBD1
TGTGCCACCGCCCCCTCCGGGACAGACAATGAGCAGTTCTTC
CATAPSGTDNEQFF
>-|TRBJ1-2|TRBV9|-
TGTGCCAGCAGCGTAGATCAGGGTAGCTATGGCTACACCTTC
CASSVDQGSYGYTF
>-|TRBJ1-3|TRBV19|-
TGTGCCAGTAGTATCCTCCCCGGCAGTTACGTTAACACCATATATTTT
CASSILPGSYVNTIYF
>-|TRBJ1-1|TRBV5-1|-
TGCGCCAGCAGCTCGTCCCCATCCGAAGCTTTCTTT
CASSSSPSEAFF
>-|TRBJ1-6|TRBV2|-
TGTGCCAGCAAGTTCGATGGGTATAATTCACCCCTCCACTTT
CASKFDGYNSPLHF
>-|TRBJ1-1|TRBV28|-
TGTGCCAGCAGTTTCGGTTTTGGAGCTTTCTTT
CASSFGFGAFF
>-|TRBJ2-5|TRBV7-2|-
TGTGCCAGCAGCTTATGGTCACCTCGAGAGACCCAGTACTTC
CASSLWSPRETQYF
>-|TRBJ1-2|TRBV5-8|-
TGTGCCAGCAGCTTAGGGGTGTTGTATGGCTACACCTTC
CASSLGVLYGYTF
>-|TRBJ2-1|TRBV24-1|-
TGTGCCACCAGTGACGCCCGGGCAGGGTCCAATGAGCAGTTCTTC
CATSDARAGSNEQFF
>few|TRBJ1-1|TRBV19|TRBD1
TGTGCCAGTAGCCGACTTTCAGGGGGCAACACTGAAGCTTTCTTT
CASSRLSGGNTEAFF
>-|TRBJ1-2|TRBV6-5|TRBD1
TGTGCCAGCAGTACTTTGGGACAGGGAAGTGGCTACACCTTC
CASSTLGQGSGYTF
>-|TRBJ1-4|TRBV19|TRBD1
TGTGCCAGTAGTGCCCGCCGACAGGGGAGGAAAGAAAAACTGTTTTTT
CASSARRQGRKEKLFF
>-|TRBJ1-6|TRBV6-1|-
TGTGCCAGCAGTGAAAGGGTGAGCTCCTATAATTCACCCCTCCACTTT
CASSERVSSYNSPLHF
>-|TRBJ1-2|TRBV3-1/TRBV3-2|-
TGTGCCAGCAGCCCTTCCCTACAGGTACGGGCTTCCTATGGCTACACCTTC
CASSPSLQVRASYGYTF
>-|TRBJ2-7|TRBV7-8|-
TGTGCCAGCAGCGTGGAGTACGAGCAGTACTTC
CASSVEYEQYF
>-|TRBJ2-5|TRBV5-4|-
TGTGCCAGCAGTCCCCTTCCCCGGGAGACCCAGTACTTC
CASSPLPRETQYF
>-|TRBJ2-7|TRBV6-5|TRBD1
TGTGCCAGCAGCCCCGACAGGGGGAAATCCTACGAGCAGTACTTC
CASSPDRGKSYEQYF
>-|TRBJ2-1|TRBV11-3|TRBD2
TGTGCCAGCAGCCAGGGAGGGGAGCATGAGCAGTTCTTC
CASSQGGEHEQFF
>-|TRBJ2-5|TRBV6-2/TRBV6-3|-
TGTGCCAGCAGTTACCGAACCGGGGCCGGGGAGACCCAGTACTTC
CASSYRTGAGETQYF
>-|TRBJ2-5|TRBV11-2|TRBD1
TGTGCCAGCAGCCGCCAGAGGGACAGGGGAGAGACCCAGTACTTC
CASSRQRDRGETQYF